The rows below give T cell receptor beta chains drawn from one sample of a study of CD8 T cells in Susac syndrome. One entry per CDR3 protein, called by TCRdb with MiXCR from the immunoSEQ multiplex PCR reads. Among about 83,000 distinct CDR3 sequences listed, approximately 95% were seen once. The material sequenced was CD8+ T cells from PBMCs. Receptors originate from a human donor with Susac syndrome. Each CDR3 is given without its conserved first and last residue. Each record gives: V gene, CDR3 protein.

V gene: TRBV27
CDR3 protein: ASRPTGGISETQY

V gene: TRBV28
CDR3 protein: ASSLGQGPREQY

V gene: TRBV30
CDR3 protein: AWSYTSGSMETQY

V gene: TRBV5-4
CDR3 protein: ASSLGLAVGYEQY

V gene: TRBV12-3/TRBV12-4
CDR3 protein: ASSFGGYEQY

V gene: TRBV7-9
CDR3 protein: ASSLTGETYNEQF

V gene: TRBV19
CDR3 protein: ASSRAGTSHEQY

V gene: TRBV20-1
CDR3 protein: SASPYGYT

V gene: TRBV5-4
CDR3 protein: ASSLHPYEQY

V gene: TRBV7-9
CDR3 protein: ASSLDPRDLSQETQY

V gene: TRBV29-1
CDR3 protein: SVDGAGTESYEQY

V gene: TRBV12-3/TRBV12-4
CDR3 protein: ASSGGTSGINEQF

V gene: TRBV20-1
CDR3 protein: SARDNQETQY

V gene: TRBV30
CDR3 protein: AWNVGEETQY

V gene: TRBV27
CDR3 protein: ASSFGLAGSEQY

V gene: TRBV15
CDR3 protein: ATSGAGVQETQY

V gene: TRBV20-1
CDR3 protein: SARDIGLAGPVAYEQY

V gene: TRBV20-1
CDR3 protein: SASPGTDTGELF

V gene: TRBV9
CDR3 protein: ASSVDRLNYGYT

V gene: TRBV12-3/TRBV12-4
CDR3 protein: ASSITYNEQF

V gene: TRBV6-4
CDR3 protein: ASSGLAGGNTGELF

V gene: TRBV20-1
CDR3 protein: SARTGLSYEQY

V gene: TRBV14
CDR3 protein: ASSQRERQETQY

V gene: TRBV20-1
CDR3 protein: SAPASVTYNEQF

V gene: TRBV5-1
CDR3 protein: ASSLAQAGVHSTGELF

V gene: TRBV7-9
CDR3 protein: ASSWGQGTGELF

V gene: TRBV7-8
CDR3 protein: ASSFRSGQTGLLETQY

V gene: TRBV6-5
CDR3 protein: ASSSGGAPDNEQF

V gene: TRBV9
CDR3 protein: ASSVSTHEQF

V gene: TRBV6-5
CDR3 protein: ASSLEAEQETQY

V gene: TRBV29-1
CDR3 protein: SVAGTGDGYT

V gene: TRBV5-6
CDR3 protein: ASSLGTGGRETQY

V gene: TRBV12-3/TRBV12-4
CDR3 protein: ASSFAREYGEQF

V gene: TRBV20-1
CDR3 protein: SARDLSVETEAF

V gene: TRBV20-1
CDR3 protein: SARMASHTEQY

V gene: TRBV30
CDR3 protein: ASSFWGESNEQF

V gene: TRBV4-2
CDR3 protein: ASSEPGQLLREQY

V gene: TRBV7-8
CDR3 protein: ASSPEGLAGVGEQY

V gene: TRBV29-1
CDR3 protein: SVELDFEAF

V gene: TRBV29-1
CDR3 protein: SVTTVNTEAF

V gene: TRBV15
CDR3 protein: ATSRDRRGETQY

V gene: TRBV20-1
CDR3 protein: SAPSRVAYEQY

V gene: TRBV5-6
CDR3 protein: ASSSGSVYQETQY

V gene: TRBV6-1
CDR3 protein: ASSQQGHEQF

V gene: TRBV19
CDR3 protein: ASSKGTSGSNEQF

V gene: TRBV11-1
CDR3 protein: ASSRSYGSYNEQF

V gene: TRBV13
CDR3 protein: ASSYRLAESTDTQY

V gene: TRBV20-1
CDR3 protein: SAPVPGQGLNEQF

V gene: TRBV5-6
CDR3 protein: ASSFGGAETQY